This T cell receptor (beta chain) was captured by sequencing in a study of beta chain features in type 1 diabetes. This CDR3 is built from 14 residues. The V gene's germline CDR1 is KGHSH and CDR2 LQKENI. Unmatched junction bases numbered 5, after V lost 6 bases and J lost 3 bases. Investigators reverse transcribed all isolated RNA, so they sequenced expressed TCRB transcripts. Sequencing used immunoSEQ multiplex PCR; TCRdb keeps in-frame clones, though not all of them. The sample records fewer than 650,000 clones, less than 20% being singletons. This clone was observed a handful of times. V usage is TRBV18 and J usage is TRBJ2-7; 10 bases fit TRBD2. The TCR sequence derives from a man aged 18 to 30 in good health. Sequences were obtained from naive CD4+ T cells from blood. CDR3: CASSQREGVYEQYF. DNA of the CDR3: TGTGCCAGCTCGCAGCGGGAGGGGGTCTACGAGCAGTACTTC.